These 31 T cell receptor beta chains were sequenced from one sample in a study of cytomegalovirus exposure and HLA in healthy donors. Measured with immunoSEQ multiplex PCR; TCRdb has only the in-frame clones, and not every one. The top ten hold approximately 0.95% of the sample, which has 250,000 to 400,000 clones, approximately 86% seen once. Material: PBMCs. All receptors derive from a man between 25 and 39 years old in good health and CMV-seronegative.

The rearrangement joins TRBV11-2 to TRBJ1-1; D possibly corresponds to TRBD1 (5 bases). CDR3 length: 15 residues. Per germline, CDR1 SGHAT and CDR2 FQNNGV. V dropped 2 bases and J dropped 1 base, with 11 bases sitting between them. This CDR3 is CASSLMGTGNTEAFF. The CDR3 nucleotides are TGTGCCAGCAGCTTAATGGGTACAGGGAACACTGAAGCTTTCTTT.

This rearrangement joins TRBV9 to TRBJ2-1, with D maybe TRBD1 (5 bases). Germline CDR1 is SGDLS and CDR2 is YYNGEE. Trimming removed 0 bases from V and 0 bases from J, with 13 bases in between. This CDR3 is 17 amino acids long. The CDR3 sequence: CASSVAPDISSYNEQFF. For the CDR3, the DNA is TGTGCCAGCAGCGTAGCTCCGGACATAAGCTCCTACAATGAGCAGTTCTTC.

The rearrangement joins TRBV27 to TRBJ2-1; 12 bases are shared with TRBD1. CDR1 is MNHEY, CDR2 SMNVEV, per germline (reference sequence). The CDR3 totals 17 residues. The V gene end was trimmed by 3 bases and the J gene end by 7 bases; junction bases not matched to a gene: 10. CDR3 nucleotide sequence: TGTGCCAGCAGTTTCTGGAGGGGACAGGGGGCAGGTAATGAGCAGTTCTTC. As protein: CASSFWRGQGAGNEQFF.

This sequence joins TRBV19 and TRBJ1-5; D is undetermined. Germline V gives CDR1 LNHDA, CDR2 SQIVND (reference sequence). V lost 3 bases, J lost 0 bases, and 9 bases lay in between. This CDR3 is 15 amino acids long. The DNA of the CDR3 is TGTGCCAGTAGTATTATCGGGGATAGCAATCAGCCCCAGCATTTT. It is translated as CASSIIGDSNQPQHF.

This chain uses TRBV29-1 with TRBJ2-5, with a tentative D call TRBD1 (5 bases). Trimming pared 7 bases from V and 0 bases from J, leaving 15 bases between. Germline values: CDR1 SQVTM, CDR2 ANQGSEA. This CDR3 comprises 14 residues. In DNA form, the CDR3 reads TGCAGCGCCACAATTCACAGGTACCAAGAGACCCAGTACTTC. Translated, it gives CSATIHRYQETQYF.

V is TRBV5-1 and J is TRBJ2-2, with 12 nucleotides matching TRBD2. CDR3 size: 16 residues. With 4 bases clipped from V and 1 base from J, the junction kept 2 bases outside the gene matches. Germline V lookup: CDR1 SGHRS, CDR2 YFSETQ. The CDR3 sequence is CASSMTSGGNTGELFF. The CDR3 nucleotides read TGCGCCAGCAGCATGACTAGCGGGGGGAACACCGGGGAGCTGTTTTTT.

This chain connects TRBV6-5 to TRBJ2-7; D might be TRBD2 (5 bases). Germline CDR1 reads MNHEY; CDR2 reads SVGAGI. The CDR3 consists of 13 residues. V lost 7 bases, J lost 1 base, and 11 bases lay in between. CDR3 DNA sequence: TGTGCCAGCACCCCCGGGATTTCCTACGAGCAGTACTTC. This translates into CASTPGISYEQYF.

The rearrangement uses TRBV7-2 and TRBJ2-3; 13 bases are shared with TRBD2. The germline gives CDR1 SGHTA, CDR2 FQGNSA. The CDR3 runs 16 residues. The junction had 4 bases not matched to a gene; V was cut back by 4 bases and J by 3 bases. The CDR3 nucleotides read TGTGCCAGCAGCTCGACTAGCGGGGGGCGTACAGATACGCAGTATTTT. Translation: CASSSTSGGRTDTQYF. The whole variable domain, filled in from reference TRBV7-2 and TRBJ2-3, reads GAGVSQSPSNKVTEKGKDVELRCDPISGHTALYWYRQSLGQGLEFLIYFQGNSAPDKSGLPSDRFSAERTGGSVSTLTIQRTQQEDSAVYLCASSSTSGGRTDTQYFGPGTRLTVL.

The chain has TRBV4-1 and TRBJ1-3; D is perhaps TRBD1 (5 bases). The ends were cut back, 0 bases at V and 8 bases at J, with 20 bases in the middle. Per the germline V gene, CDR1 is MGHRA and CDR2 is YSYEKL. The CDR3 runs to 17 residues. The CDR3, as DNA: TGCGCCAGCAGCCAAGATAGGCGGGAGGGGCTGGTGTACACCATATATTTT. It specifies CASSQDRREGLVYTIYF.

The gene calls are TRBV30 and TRBJ1-5, with 8 nucleotides matching TRBD1. CDR1 and CDR2 (germline): GTSNPN, SVGIG (reference sequence). This CDR3 contains 15 residues. Unmatched junction bases numbered 6, after V lost 2 bases and J lost 3 bases. CDR3 in DNA: TGTGCCTGGAGTACCGGACAGGGTTACAATCAGCCCCAGCATTTT. Its translation: CAWSTGQGYNQPQHF.

The chain employs TRBV2 and TRBJ1-2; unclear D gene. The V gene lost 1 base and the J gene lost 7 bases, with 13 bases spanning the gap. The V gene's germline CDR1 is SNHLY and CDR2 FYNNEI. This CDR3 region has 14 residues. This CDR3 is CASSEGPALFGYTF. The CDR3 DNA sequence: TGTGCCAGCAGTGAAGGACCAGCGCTTTTTGGCTACACCTTC.

V is TRBV5-1 and J is TRBJ2-3; TRBD2 matches 7 bases. The CDR3 contains 17 residues. Germline-derived CDR1 and CDR2 are SGHRS and YFSETQ. After removal of 4 bases from V and 1 base from J, the junction contained 12 bases not matched to a gene. The CDR3 DNA follows: TGCGCCAGCAGCCTCTTTCTTTCGAGCGGGGGCACAGATACGCAGTATTTT. Amino acid sequence: CASSLFLSSGGTDTQYF.

In this sample, this clone turned up once. This chain's CDR3 is CATSRDAGESNQPQHF. The DNA of the CDR3 is TGTGCCACCAGCAGAGATGCAGGGGAATCCAATCAGCCCCAGCATTTT. This chain joins TRBV15 and TRBJ1-5, with a tentative D call TRBD1 (6 bases). Trimming left V 0 bases short and J 3 bases short, with 12 bases between. This CDR3 has 16 amino acids. Germline values: CDR1 LNHNV, CDR2 YYDKDF (reference sequence).

The gene calls are TRBV15 and TRBJ1-1, with 8 bases aligning to TRBD1. In germline, CDR1 is LNHNV, CDR2 YYDKDF (reference sequence). V was pared by 0 bases and J by 1 base, with 1 base of the junction left unmatched. The CDR3 has 15 residues. This CDR3 is CATSRDGTGNTEAFF. In nucleotides, the CDR3 is TGTGCCACCAGCAGAGATGGGACAGGGAACACTGAAGCTTTCTTT.

V and J are TRBV5-1 and TRBJ1-4, with D possibly matching TRBD1 (5 bases). V was clipped by 4 bases and J by 0 bases, with 10 bases between them. The CDR3 consists of 15 residues. Per the germline V gene, CDR1 is SGHRS and CDR2 is YFSETQ. CDR3 loop: CASSPVQATNEKLFF. The DNA of the CDR3 is TGCGCCAGCAGCCCGGTACAGGCAACTAATGAAAAACTGTTTTTT.

The chain couples TRBV5-5 to TRBJ1-2, with 9 bases fitting TRBD1. The germline gives CDR1 SGHKS, CDR2 YYEKEE (reference sequence). J lost 2 bases, V lost 2 bases, and 1 base had no gene match. CDR3 size: 14 residues. The CDR3 nucleotides are TGTGCCAGCAGCTTCGGGACAGGGAACTATGGCTACACCTTC. Protein product: CASSFGTGNYGYTF.

About this clone itself: This same CDR3 is encoded by further DNA sequences in the sample. The chain joins TRBV5-1 to TRBJ2-5; 8 nucleotides align to TRBD1. CDR1 is SGHRS and CDR2 is YFSETQ in the germline V gene. The CDR3 has 13 residues. The V gene end was trimmed by 5 bases and the J gene end by 5 bases; junction bases not matched to a gene: 5. The CDR3 spells CASSFTGGETQYF. CDR3 coding DNA: TGCGCCAGCAGTTTCACAGGGGGGGAGACCCAGTACTTC. The full variable domain, its missing parts supplied by reference TRBV5-1 and TRBJ2-5, is KAGVTQTPRYLIKTRGQQVTLSCSPISGHRSVSWYQQTPGQGLQFLFEYFSETQRNKGNFPGRFSGRQFSNSRSEMNVSTLELGDSALYLCASSFTGGETQYFGPGTRLLVL.

The genes are TRBV25-1 and TRBJ2-1; TRBD2 is a possible D gene (7 bases). V shed 7 bases and J shed 4 bases, with 14 bases lying between them. Germline V gives CDR1 MGHDK, CDR2 SYGVNS. CDR3 length: 14 amino acids. The CDR3 DNA reads TGTGCCAGCATACACGGGGGGCTATACAATGAGCAGTTCTTC. Translation: CASIHGGLYNEQFF.

The rearrangement uses TRBV19 and TRBJ1-1, with D maybe TRBD1 (5 bases). Trimming cost V 7 bases and J 0 bases, with 9 bases left between them. The CDR3 runs to 13 residues. Per the germline V gene, CDR1 is LNHDA and CDR2 is SQIVND (reference sequence). The CDR3 reads CASIDSMNTEAFF. The CDR3 nucleotides read TGTGCCAGTATCGACAGCATGAACACTGAAGCTTTCTTT.

In DNA, the CDR3 is TGCGCCAGCAGCACCCGGGACAGGGAGCAGTATTTT. This encodes CASSTRDREQYF. The chain joins TRBV4-1 to TRBJ2-3; TRBD1 matches at 9 bases. J was trimmed by 11 bases and V by 5 bases; bases with no gene match: 5. The germline V gene encodes CDR1 MGHRA and CDR2 YSYEKL. The CDR3 sequence is 12 residues long.

Only one count was recorded for this clone. The V and J genes are TRBV18 and TRBJ2-2; TRBD1 agrees at 9 bases. The ends lost 0 bases at V and 1 base at J; junction bases unmatched: 0. Germline CDR1 KGHSH, CDR2 LQKENI. The CDR3 loop spans 16 amino acids. The CDR3 reads CASSPPDRGNTGELFF. The CDR3 DNA reads TGTGCCAGCTCACCACCGGACAGGGGGAACACCGGGGAGCTGTTTTTT.

This clone was found a few times. The rearrangement uses TRBV30 and TRBJ2-1, with D maybe TRBD1 (6 bases). CDR3 length: 11 residues. The ends were cut back, 6 bases at V and 12 bases at J, with 15 bases in the middle. Per the germline V gene, CDR1 is GTSNPN and CDR2 is SVGIG (reference sequence). CDR3 amino acids: CACDLTGMQFF. The DNA of the CDR3 is TGTGCCTGTGACCTTACAGGGATGCAGTTCTTC.

This rearrangement joins TRBV7-2 to TRBJ2-7, with TRBD2 matching over 8 bases. With 1 base clipped from V and 1 base from J, the junction kept 0 bases outside the gene matches. Germline V gene sequence: CDR1 SGHTA, CDR2 FQGNSA. The CDR3 contains 14 residues. The CDR3 loop reads CASSLVAGSYEQYF. The CDR3 DNA sequence: TGTGCCAGCAGCTTAGTAGCGGGGTCCTACGAGCAGTACTTC.

The CDR3 coding sequence is TGTGCTACAATAACCGGGACAGGGTTCACTGAAGCTTTCTTT. Amino acid sequence: CATITGTGFTEAFF. This chain connects TRBV12-5 to TRBJ1-1, with 9 bases that match TRBD1. The J segment lost 4 bases and the V segment lost 10 bases, leaving 10 bases of the junction unmatched. This CDR3 has 14 residues. CDR1 and CDR2 from the germline V gene are LGHNT and FRNRAP.

This clone was observed a few times. The CDR3 DNA sequence: TGTGCCAGCTCACCACCGGGTCTCCCGGGTTACGAGCAGTACTTC. It codes for CASSPPGLPGYEQYF. The chain is built from TRBV18 and TRBJ2-7, with D uncertain. Trimming took off 0 bases at V and 4 bases at J, with 13 bases between the two ends. Germline-derived CDR1 and CDR2 are KGHSH and LQKENI. The CDR3 sequence is 15 residues long.

This clone has only one observation. The chain carries TRBV6-5 and TRBJ1-6; D possibly corresponds to TRBD1 (5 bases). The germline V and J ends were trimmed by 7 bases and 13 bases, with 14 bases remaining between them. The germline CDR1 and CDR2 sequences are MNHEY and SVGAGI. The CDR3 sequence is 12 residues long. The CDR3 nucleotides are TGTGCCAGCACCTCTACAGGTCGGCCCCTCCACTTT. Its protein product is CASTSTGRPLHF.

The chain carries TRBV18 and TRBJ2-1, with 8 bases matching TRBD1. Trimming took 3 bases from V and 0 from J; bases not matched to a gene: 4. Germline loops: CDR1 KGHSH, CDR2 LQKENI. This CDR3 is built from 16 residues. CDR3 sequence (DNA): TGTGCCAGCTCACCGAGACAGGGGCTCTCCTACAATGAGCAGTTCTTC. Translating gives CASSPRQGLSYNEQFF.

This clone occurred once. CDR3 coding DNA: TGTGCCAGCAGCCCCAGACCAGGGGATACAGAGACCCAGTACTTC. Protein sequence: CASSPRPGDTETQYF. This chain connects TRBV5-4 to TRBJ2-5; possible D gene TRBD1, 6 bases. Germline CDR1 and CDR2: SGHNT and YYREEE (reference sequence). Between the trimmed V and J ends, which lost 4 bases and 4 bases, there was a span of 17 bases. CDR3 length equals 15 residues.

V usage is TRBV10-2 and J usage is TRBJ1-3; D perhaps matches TRBD1 (5 bases). The ends were cut back, 3 bases at V and 4 bases at J, with 10 bases in the middle. Germline CDR1 and CDR2: WSHSY and SAAADI. This CDR3 is built from 14 residues. CDR3 protein: CASSDQGTGNTIYF. CDR3 coding DNA: TGCGCCAGCAGTGATCAGGGAACAGGAAACACCATATATTTT.

Only one count was recorded for this clone. The gene calls are TRBV6-4 and TRBJ2-1, with 11 bases that match TRBD2. The germline gives CDR1 MRHNA, CDR2 SNTAGT. The CDR3 spans 15 residues. Trimming removed 4 bases from V and 6 bases from J; junction bases left unmatched: 5. CDR3 amino acids: CASSASGGSGNEQFF. The DNA for the CDR3 is TGTGCCAGCAGTGCTAGCGGGGGGTCGGGCAATGAGCAGTTCTTC.

The rearrangement joins TRBV7-2 to TRBJ2-3, with TRBD2 identical over 10 bases. The CDR3 runs to 16 residues. The trim removed 5 bases at V and 1 base at J, leaving 6 bases unmatched. CDR1 and CDR2 (germline): SGHTA, FQGNSA. In DNA, the CDR3 is TGTGCCAGCAGCCCACCCGGGACTAGCGGCACAGATACGCAGTATTTT. Translating gives CASSPPGTSGTDTQYF.